Below, one T cell receptor (beta chain) is given with its context. Its antigen is not identified. This entry is derived from a study of cytomegalovirus exposure and HLA in healthy donors. Primers for the PCR totalled 60 Vbeta and 13 Jbeta. Produced via immunoSEQ multiplex PCR; TCRdb's table is partial and in-frame only. The sample has 98,000 or so clones, roughly 72% seen once. The junction had 3 bases not matched to a gene; V was cut back by 0 bases and J by 4 bases. The length of the CDR3 is 15 residues. Germline V lookup: CDR1 SGHTA, CDR2 FQGTGA. Overall study findings and caveats: In vitro checks showed that three CMV-associated chains really do target CMV antigens. A later analysis showed TCR association rates differing by HLA locus, peaking at DRB1 and lowest at HLA-C.

This chain links TRBV7-3 with TRBJ2-1, with 7 bases fitting TRBD2. The specimen was PBMCs. This sequence was found in a woman between 18 and 29 years old in good health and CMV-seropositive. The CDR3 sequence is CASSLTGTTYNEQFF. The CDR3 DNA reads as TGTGCCAGCAGCTTAACTGGGACTACATACAATGAGCAGTTCTTC.